Reported below is one T cell receptor beta chain. Original processing notes: Amplification of reference gene primers was used by the study to estimate nucleated cell counts. The method was immunoSEQ multiplex PCR; TCRdb's version includes in-frame clones alone and lacks a portion of them. V, J and clone size are taken as reported in that table, and D and trimming were inferred from the DNA itself. The sample holds around 250,000 clones; 86% are singletons and the top ten take around 9%. The sample originates from a study of blood T cell repertoires in COVID-19. Study summary: Samples of COVID-19 (acute and convalescent) were obtained from the United States, Italy and Spain. Sources were T cells, B-cell-depleted T cells, or PBMCs; the material itself was cDNA or gDNA.

Losses at the gene ends were 4 bases for V and 8 bases for J; bases not matched to a gene: 13. From germline, CDR1 is SGHNT and CDR2 YYREEE (reference sequence). The CDR3 runs 16 residues. Specimen: peripheral blood. The receptor was derived from a man in his forties with active or convalescent COVID-19. This chain connects TRBV5-4 to TRBJ2-2, with TRBD2 matching 8 bases. The CDR3 DNA is TGTGCCAGCAGCCCTTCCCGGACTAGCAGAGGAGGGGAGCTGTTTTTT. It is translated as CASSPSRTSRGGELFF.